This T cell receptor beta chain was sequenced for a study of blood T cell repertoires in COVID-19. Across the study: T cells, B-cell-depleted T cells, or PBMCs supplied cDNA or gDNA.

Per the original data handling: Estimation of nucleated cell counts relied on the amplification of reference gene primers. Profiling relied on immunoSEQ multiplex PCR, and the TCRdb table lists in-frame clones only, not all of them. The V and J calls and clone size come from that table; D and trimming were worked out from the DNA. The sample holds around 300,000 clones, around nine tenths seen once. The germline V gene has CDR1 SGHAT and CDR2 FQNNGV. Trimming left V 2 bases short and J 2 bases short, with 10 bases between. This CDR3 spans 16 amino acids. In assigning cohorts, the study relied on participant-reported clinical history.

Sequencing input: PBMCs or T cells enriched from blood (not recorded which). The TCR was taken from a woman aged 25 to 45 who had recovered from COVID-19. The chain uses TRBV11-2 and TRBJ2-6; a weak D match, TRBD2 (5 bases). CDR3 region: CASSLNIGAGANVLTF. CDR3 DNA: TGTGCCAGCAGCTTAAATATCGGGGCTGGGGCCAACGTCCTGACTTTC.